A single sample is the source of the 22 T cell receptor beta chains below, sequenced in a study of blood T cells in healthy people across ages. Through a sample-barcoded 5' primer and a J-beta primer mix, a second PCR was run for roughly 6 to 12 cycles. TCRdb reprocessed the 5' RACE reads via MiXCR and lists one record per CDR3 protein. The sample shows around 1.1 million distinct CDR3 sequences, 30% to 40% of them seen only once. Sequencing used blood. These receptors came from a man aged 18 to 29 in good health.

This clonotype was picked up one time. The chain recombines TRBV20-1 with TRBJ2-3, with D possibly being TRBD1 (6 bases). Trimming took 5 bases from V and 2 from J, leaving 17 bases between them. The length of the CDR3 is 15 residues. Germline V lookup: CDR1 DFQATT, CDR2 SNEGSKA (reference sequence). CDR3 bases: TGCAGTGCTCAGCAAGAGACAGGAAACACAGATACGCAGTATTTT. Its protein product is CSAQQETGNTDTQYF.

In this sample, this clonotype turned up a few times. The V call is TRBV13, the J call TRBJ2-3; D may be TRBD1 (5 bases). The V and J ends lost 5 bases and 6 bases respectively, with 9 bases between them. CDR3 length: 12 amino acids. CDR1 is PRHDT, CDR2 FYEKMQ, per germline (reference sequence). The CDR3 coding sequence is TGTGCCAGCAGCAGACAGAGGGATACGCAGTATTTT. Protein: CASSRQRDTQYF.

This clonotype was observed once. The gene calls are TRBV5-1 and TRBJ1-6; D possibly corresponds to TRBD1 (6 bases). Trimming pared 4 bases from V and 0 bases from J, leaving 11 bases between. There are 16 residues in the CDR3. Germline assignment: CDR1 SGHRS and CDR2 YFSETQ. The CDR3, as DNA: TGCGCCAGCAGCGACGGGGACAACTCCTATAATTCACCCCTCCACTTT. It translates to CASSDGDNSYNSPLHF. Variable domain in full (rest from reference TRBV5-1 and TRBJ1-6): KAGVTQTPRYLIKTRGQQVTLSCSPISGHRSVSWYQQTPGQGLQFLFEYFSETQRNKGNFPGRFSGRQFSNSRSEMNVSTLELGDSALYLCASSDGDNSYNSPLHFGNGTRLTVT.

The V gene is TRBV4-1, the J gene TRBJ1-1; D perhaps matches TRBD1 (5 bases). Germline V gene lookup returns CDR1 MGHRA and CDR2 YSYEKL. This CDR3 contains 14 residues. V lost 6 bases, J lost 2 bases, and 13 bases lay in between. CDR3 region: CASSYQGFNTEAFF. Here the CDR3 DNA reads TGCGCCAGCAGTTACCAGGGTTTTAACACTGAAGCTTTCTTT.

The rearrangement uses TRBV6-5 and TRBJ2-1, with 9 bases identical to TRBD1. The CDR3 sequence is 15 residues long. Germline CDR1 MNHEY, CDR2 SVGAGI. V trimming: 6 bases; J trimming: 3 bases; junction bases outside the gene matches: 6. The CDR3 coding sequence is TGTGCCAGCAGGACAGGACAGGGGATCTACAATGAGCAGTTCTTC. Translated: CASRTGQGIYNEQFF.

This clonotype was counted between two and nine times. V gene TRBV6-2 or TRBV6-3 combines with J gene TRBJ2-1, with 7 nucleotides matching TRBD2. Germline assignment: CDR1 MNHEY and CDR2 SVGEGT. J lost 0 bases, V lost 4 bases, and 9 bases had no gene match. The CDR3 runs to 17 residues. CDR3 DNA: TGTGCCAGCAGTTCACATTTAGCGGGCCCCTCCTACAATGAGCAGTTCTTC. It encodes CASSSHLAGPSYNEQFF.

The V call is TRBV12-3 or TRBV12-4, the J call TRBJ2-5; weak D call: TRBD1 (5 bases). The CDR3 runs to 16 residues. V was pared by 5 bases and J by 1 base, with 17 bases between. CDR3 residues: CASSPTGTPSQETQYF. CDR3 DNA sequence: TGTGCCAGCAGTCCTACAGGAACCCCCTCCCAAGAGACCCAGTACTTC.

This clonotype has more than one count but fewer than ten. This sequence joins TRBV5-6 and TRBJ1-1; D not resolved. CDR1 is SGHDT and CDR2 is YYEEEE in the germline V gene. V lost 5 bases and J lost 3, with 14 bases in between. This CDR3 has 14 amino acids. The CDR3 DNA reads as TGTGCCAGCAGTATCGGACCGGCTGACACTGAAGCTTTCTTT. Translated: CASSIGPADTEAFF.

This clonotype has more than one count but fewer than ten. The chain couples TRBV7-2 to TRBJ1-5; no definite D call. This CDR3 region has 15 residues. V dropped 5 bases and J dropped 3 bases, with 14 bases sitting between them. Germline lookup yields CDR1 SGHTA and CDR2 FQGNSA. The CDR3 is CASSLNSGYNQPQHF. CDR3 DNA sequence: TGTGCCAGCAGCCTCAACTCGGGGTACAATCAGCCCCAGCATTTT.

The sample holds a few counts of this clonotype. The CDR3 sequence is CASSPGMTAGYGYTF. The CDR3 bases are TGTGCCAGCAGCCCCGGTATGACGGCGGGATATGGCTACACCTTC. J is TRBJ1-2 and V is TRBV7-2; D unresolved. This CDR3 spans 15 amino acids. V was cut by 5 bases and J by 5 bases, with 18 bases left in between. Germline assignment: CDR1 SGHTA and CDR2 FQGNSA.

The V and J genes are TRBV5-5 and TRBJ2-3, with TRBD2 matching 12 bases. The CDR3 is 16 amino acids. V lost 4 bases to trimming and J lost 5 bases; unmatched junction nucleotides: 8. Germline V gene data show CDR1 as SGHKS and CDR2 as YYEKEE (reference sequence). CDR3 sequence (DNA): TGTGCCAGCAGCCAAGGACTAGCGGGATCGAGAGATACGCAGTATTTT. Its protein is CASSQGLAGSRDTQYF.

The CDR3 loop is CSAYAGSNYGYTF. CDR3 coding DNA: TGCAGCGCCTACGCGGGGTCTAACTATGGCTACACCTTC. The chain recombines TRBV29-1 with TRBJ1-2, with unresolved D. V dropped 7 bases and J dropped 0 bases, with 12 bases sitting between them. The CDR3 is 13 amino acids. Germline-derived CDR1 and CDR2 are SQVTM and ANQGSEA.

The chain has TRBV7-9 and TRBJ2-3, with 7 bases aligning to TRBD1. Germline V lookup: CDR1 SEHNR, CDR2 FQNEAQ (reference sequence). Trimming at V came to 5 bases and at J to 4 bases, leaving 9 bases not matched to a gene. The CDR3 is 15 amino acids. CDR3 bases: TGTGCCAGCAGCCTGGAGACAGGGTTTGCAGATACGCAGTATTTT. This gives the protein CASSLETGFADTQYF.

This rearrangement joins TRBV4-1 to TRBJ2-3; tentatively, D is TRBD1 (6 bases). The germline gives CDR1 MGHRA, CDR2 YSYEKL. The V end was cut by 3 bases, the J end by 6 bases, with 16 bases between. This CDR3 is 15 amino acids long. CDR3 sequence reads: CASSQGVADRDTQYF. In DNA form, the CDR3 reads TGCGCCAGCAGCCAGGGGGTAGCCGACAGGGATACGCAGTATTTT.

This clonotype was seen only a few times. Written as DNA, the CDR3 is TGTGCCAGCACTCGGGACAGGGAAGCTTTCTTT. Its protein is CASTRDREAFF. The V and J genes are TRBV12-3 or TRBV12-4 and TRBJ1-1; 8 nucleotides agree with TRBD1. The CDR3 length is 11 residues. J lost 8 bases, V lost 7 bases, and 3 bases had no gene match.

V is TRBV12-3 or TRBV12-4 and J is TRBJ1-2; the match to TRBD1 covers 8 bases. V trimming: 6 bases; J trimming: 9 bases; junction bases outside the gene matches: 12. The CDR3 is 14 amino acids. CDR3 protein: CASSLGTGRSSYTF. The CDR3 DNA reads TGTGCCAGCAGCCTAGGGACAGGCCGTAGTAGCTACACCTTC.

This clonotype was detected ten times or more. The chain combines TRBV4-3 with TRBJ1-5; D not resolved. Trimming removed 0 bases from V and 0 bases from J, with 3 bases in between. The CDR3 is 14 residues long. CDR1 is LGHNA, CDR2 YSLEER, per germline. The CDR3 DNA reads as TGCGCCAGCAGCCAAGATCGTAGCAATCAGCCCCAGCATTTT. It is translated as CASSQDRSNQPQHF.

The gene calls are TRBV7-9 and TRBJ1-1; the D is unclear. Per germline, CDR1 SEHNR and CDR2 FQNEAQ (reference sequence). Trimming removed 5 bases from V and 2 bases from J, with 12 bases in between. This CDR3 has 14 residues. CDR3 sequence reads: CASSPWEVNTEAFF. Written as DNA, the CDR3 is TGTGCCAGCAGCCCCTGGGAGGTCAACACTGAAGCTTTCTTT. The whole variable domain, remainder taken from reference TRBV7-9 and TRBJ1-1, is DTGVSQNPRHKITKRGQNVTFRCDPISEHNRLYWYRQTLGQGPEFLTYFQNEAQLEKSRLLSDRFSAERPKGSFSTLEIQRTEQGDSAMYLCASSPWEVNTEAFFGQGTRLTVV.

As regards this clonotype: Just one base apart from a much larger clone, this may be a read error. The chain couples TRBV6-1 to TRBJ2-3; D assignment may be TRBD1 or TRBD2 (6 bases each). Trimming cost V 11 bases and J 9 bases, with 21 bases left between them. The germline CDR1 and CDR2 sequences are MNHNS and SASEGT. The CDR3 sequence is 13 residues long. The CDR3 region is CAFSGLRGETQYF. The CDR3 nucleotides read TGTGCCTTCAGCGGGCTTAGGGGGGAGACGCAGTATTTT.

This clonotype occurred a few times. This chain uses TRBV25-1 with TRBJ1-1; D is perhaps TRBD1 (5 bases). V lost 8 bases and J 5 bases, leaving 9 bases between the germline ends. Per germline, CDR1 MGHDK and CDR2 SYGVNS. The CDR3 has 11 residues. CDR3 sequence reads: CASPRETEAFF. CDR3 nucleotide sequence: TGTGCCAGCCCCAGGGAAACTGAAGCTTTCTTT.

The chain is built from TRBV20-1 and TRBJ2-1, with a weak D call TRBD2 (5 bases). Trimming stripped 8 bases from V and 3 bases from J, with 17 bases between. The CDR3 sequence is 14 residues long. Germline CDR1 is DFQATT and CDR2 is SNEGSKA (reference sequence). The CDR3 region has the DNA TGCAGTTGGACCGTTCCTCGGGGCTACAATGAGCAGTTCTTC. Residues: CSWTVPRGYNEQFF.

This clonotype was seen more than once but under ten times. The DNA of the CDR3 is TGTGCCAGCAGCGCTAGACAGAGCGAGCAGTACTTC. Translated: CASSARQSEQYF. V and J are TRBV11-2 and TRBJ2-7, with D perhaps TRBD1 (5 bases). Germline V gene data show CDR1 as SGHAT and CDR2 as FQNNGV. Trimming cost V 5 bases and J 6 bases, with 11 bases left between them. CDR3 length: 12 amino acids.